This T cell receptor (beta chain) derives from a study of human T cells and chemical hapten exposure. Each CDR3 protein is one row after TCRdb ran MiXCR on the RACE reads. The sample carries 55,000 to 75,000 distinct CDR3 sequences, about 5.7% recorded once. Sample time point: healthy volunteer bleed at 6 weeks. RNA extraction used unfractionated whole blood as the source of total RNA. This clonotype was recorded at least ten times. V lost 0 bases and J 3 bases, leaving 12 bases between the germline ends. This CDR3 comprises 15 residues. Germline loops: CDR1 MGHDK, CDR2 SYGVNS. Sequenced material: whole blood. This chain joins TRBV25-1 and TRBJ2-7; D uncertain. The receptor was derived from a female donor in good health. Some clones in this sample may be carry-over from other donors' samples. CDR3: CASSEYLGKGYEQYF. For the CDR3, the DNA is TGTGCCAGCAGTGAATATCTGGGGAAAGGCTACGAGCAGTACTTC.